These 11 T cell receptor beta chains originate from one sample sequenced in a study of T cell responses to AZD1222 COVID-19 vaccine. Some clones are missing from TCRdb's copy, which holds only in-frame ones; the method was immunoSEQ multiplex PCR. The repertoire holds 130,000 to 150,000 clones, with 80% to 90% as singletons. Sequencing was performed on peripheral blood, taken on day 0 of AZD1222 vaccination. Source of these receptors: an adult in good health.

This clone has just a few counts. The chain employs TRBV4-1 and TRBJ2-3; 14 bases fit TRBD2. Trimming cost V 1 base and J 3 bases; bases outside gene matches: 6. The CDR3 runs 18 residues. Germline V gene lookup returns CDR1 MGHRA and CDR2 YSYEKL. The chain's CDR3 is CASSQGLAGGPRTDTQYF. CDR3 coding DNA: TGCGCCAGCAGCCAAGGACTAGCGGGAGGGCCTCGAACAGATACGCAGTATTTT.

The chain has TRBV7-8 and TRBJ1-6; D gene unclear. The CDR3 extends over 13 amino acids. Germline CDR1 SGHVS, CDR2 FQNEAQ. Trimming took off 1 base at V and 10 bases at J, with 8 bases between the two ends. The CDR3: CASSLGGESPLHF. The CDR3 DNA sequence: TGTGCCAGCAGCTTAGGAGGAGAATCACCCCTCCACTTT.

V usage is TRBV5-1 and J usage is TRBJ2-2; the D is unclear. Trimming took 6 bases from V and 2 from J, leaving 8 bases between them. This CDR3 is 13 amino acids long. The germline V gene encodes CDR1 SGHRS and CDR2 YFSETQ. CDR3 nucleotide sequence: TGCGCCAGCAACGACGGAAACACCGGGGAGCTGTTTTTT. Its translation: CASNDGNTGELFF.

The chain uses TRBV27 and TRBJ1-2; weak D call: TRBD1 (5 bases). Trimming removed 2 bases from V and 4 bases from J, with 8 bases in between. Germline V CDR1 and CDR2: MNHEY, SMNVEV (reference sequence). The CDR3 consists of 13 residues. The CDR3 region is CASSLGGGYGYTF. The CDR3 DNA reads TGTGCCAGCAGTTTAGGGGGTGGCTATGGCTACACCTTC.

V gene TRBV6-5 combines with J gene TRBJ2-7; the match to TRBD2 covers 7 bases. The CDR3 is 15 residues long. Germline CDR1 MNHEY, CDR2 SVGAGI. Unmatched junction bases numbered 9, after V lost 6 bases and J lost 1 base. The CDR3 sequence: CASSPIGRGSYEQYF. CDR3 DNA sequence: TGTGCCAGCAGCCCCATAGGGCGGGGGTCCTACGAGCAGTACTTC.

The CDR3 region is CASTPSQGSYNEQFF. The CDR3 DNA reads as TGTGCCAGCACCCCGTCACAGGGCTCGTACAATGAGCAGTTCTTC. The V gene is TRBV11-2, the J gene TRBJ2-1; the D gene is possibly TRBD1 (6 bases). Germline CDR1 and CDR2: SGHAT and FQNNGV. The CDR3 loop spans 15 amino acids. Trimming cost V 7 bases and J 4 bases, with 17 bases left between them.

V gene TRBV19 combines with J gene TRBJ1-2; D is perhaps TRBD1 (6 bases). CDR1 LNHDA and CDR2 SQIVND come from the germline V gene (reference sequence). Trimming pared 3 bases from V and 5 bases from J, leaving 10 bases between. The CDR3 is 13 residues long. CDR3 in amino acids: CASSMMTGYGYTF. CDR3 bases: TGTGCCAGTAGTATGATGACAGGATATGGCTACACCTTC. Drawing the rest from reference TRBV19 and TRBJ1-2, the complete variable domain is DGGITQSPKYLFRKEGQNVTLSCEQNLNHDAMYWYRQDPGQGLRLIYYSQIVNDFQKGDIAEGYSVSREKKESFPLTVTSAQKNPTAFYLCASSMMTGYGYTFGSGTRLTVV.

This CDR3 is CASSPKGGTGYEQYF. CDR3 coding DNA: TGTGCCAGCAGTCCTAAGGGTGGGACAGGCTACGAGCAGTACTTC. V and J are TRBV6-5 and TRBJ2-7; 8 bases fit TRBD1. The germline V gene encodes CDR1 MNHEY and CDR2 SVGAGI. V lost 5 bases and J lost 3; bases outside the gene matches: 9. The CDR3 sequence is 15 residues long.

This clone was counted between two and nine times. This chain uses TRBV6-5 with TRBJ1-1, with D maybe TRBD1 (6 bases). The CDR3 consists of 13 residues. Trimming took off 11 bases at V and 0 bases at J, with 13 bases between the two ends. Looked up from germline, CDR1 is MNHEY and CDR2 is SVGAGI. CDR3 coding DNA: TGTGCCGGGCGCAGGGGCTTGAACACTGAAGCTTTCTTT. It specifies CAGRRGLNTEAFF.

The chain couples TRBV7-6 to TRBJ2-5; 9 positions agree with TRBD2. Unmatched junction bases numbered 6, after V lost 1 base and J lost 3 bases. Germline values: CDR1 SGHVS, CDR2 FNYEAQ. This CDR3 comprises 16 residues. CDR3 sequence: CASSLGASGEEETQYF. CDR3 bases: TGTGCCAGCAGCTTAGGGGCTAGCGGGGAAGAAGAGACCCAGTACTTC.

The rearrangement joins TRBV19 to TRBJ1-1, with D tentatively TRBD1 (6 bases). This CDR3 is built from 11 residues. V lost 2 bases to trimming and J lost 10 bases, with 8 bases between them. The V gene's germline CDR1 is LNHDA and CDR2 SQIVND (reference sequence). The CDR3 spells CASSIRGTAFF. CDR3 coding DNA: TGTGCCAGTAGTATAAGGGGGACAGCTTTCTTT.